This T cell receptor beta chain derives from a study of cytomegalovirus exposure and HLA in healthy donors. Study background: Around four fifths of several hundred genotyped donors fell in the Caucasian-associated ancestry cluster.

With respect to this clone: The antigen is undetermined.

The PCR had 60 Vbeta and 13 Jbeta primers. The repertoire was sequenced with immunoSEQ multiplex PCR; TCRdb's copy has only in-frame clones and lacks some. Here the sample spans about 210,000 clones, about 83% being singletons. Study-level points and caveats: A later analysis reportedly identified an Asian-associated ancestry cluster as carrying fewer N-insertions than the roughly 700-donor mean. In vitro, three CMV-associated chains proved specific for CMV antigens.

V was clipped by 4 bases and J by 1 base; unmatched bases: 8. This CDR3 spans 17 amino acids. CDR1 is SEHNR and CDR2 is FQNEAQ in the germline V gene (reference sequence). Sequencing was performed on PBMCs. This clonotype was obtained from a man aged 35 to 55 in good health and CMV-seropositive. The rearrangement links TRBV7-9 to TRBJ2-1, with 9 bases that match TRBD2. CDR3 DNA: TGTGCCAGCAGCTCGAGCAGCGGGAGGCCGTCCTACAATGAGCAGTTCTTC. Its translation is CASSSSSGRPSYNEQFF.